This T cell receptor (beta chain) was obtained from a study of T cell responses to AZD1222 COVID-19 vaccine. Study results and caveats: Researchers report vaccine-associated CD4 TCRs spanning spike, with dominance at 160-218 and 743-854. It should be noted that donors were predominantly white British and more often female, and clonal diversity was possibly underestimated. Baseline serology detected seropositivity in only six AZD1222 recipients. Spike-specific TCR breadth and depth grew following two AZD1222 doses.

Produced via immunoSEQ multiplex PCR; TCRdb's table is partial and in-frame only. The profile shows 95,000 to 100,000 clones, around 87% of them singletons. In regard to this clone: The antigen is unknown.

The V gene end was trimmed by 7 bases and the J gene end by 8 bases; junction bases not matched to a gene: 9. The CDR3 sequence is 14 residues long. Per the germline V gene, CDR1 is MNHEY and CDR2 is SVGAGI. The chain links TRBV6-5 to TRBJ2-2; 8 bases align to TRBD1. The sequence derives from an adult who received the AZD1222 COVID-19 vaccine. The sequencing here drew on peripheral blood, taken 28 days after the second AZD1222 dose. CDR3 DNA: TGTGCCAGCAACGCGGGACAGGCCCGGGGGGAGCTGTTTTTT. Translating gives CASNAGQARGELFF.